This is a list of T cell receptor beta chains from one sample in a study of T cells in localized non-small cell lung cancer. Data came from immunoSEQ multiplex PCR; TCRdb stores just in-frame clones and leaves some out. Here the sample spans about 19,000 clones, 90% to 95% being singletons. Specimen: peripheral blood, collected before any cancer treatment. These receptors came from a male donor aged 60 or over with stage I squamous cell lung carcinoma. CDR3s include the opening cysteine and the closing phenylalanine or tryptophan. A D gene is named only where the DNA matches it firmly. A row's size may be missing; if present it is once, few, many or a size class.

clone_size: .
j_call: TRBJ2-1
v_call: TRBV5-6
d_call: TRBD1
cdr3_aa: CASSRTGVEQFF
cdr3_nt: TGTGCCAGCAGCCGGACAGGGGTTGAGCAGTTCTTC

clone_size: .
j_call: TRBJ1-2
v_call: TRBV30
d_call: .
cdr3_aa: CAWRTGVFYGYTF
cdr3_nt: TGTGCCTGGAGGACGGGGGTTTTCTATGGCTACACCTTC

clone_size: .
j_call: TRBJ1-4
v_call: TRBV7-2
d_call: .
cdr3_aa: CASSSQGGFLEKLFF
cdr3_nt: TGTGCCAGCAGCTCGCAAGGGGGGTTCCTTGAAAAACTGTTTTTT

clone_size: .
j_call: TRBJ1-5
v_call: TRBV19
d_call: .
cdr3_aa: CASSIRQGNQPQHF
cdr3_nt: TGTGCCAGTAGTATTCGGCAGGGCAATCAGCCCCAGCATTTT

clone_size: .
j_call: TRBJ2-1
v_call: TRBV5-3
d_call: TRBD2
cdr3_aa: CARSARTSGPYNEQFF
cdr3_nt: TGTGCCAGAAGCGCACGGACTAGCGGGCCGTACAATGAGCAGTTCTTC

clone_size: .
j_call: TRBJ2-1
v_call: TRBV7-6
d_call: TRBD2
cdr3_aa: CASSPTPSGSSYNEQFF
cdr3_nt: TGTGCCAGCAGCCCCACACCCAGCGGGAGCTCCTACAATGAGCAGTTCTTC

clone_size: few
j_call: TRBJ2-7
v_call: TRBV25-1
d_call: TRBD2
cdr3_aa: CASSTGTSGRAEQYF
cdr3_nt: TGTGCCAGCAGTACCGGGACTAGCGGGAGAGCCGAGCAGTACTTC

clone_size: .
j_call: TRBJ2-7
v_call: TRBV9
d_call: .
cdr3_aa: CASSVGGEVVYEQYF
cdr3_nt: TGTGCCAGCAGCGTAGGCGGGGAAGTGGTCTACGAGCAGTACTTC

clone_size: .
j_call: TRBJ1-5
v_call: TRBV28
d_call: .
cdr3_aa: CASGSRTVLTGQPQHF
cdr3_nt: TGTGCCAGCGGCTCCCGGACAGTTTTAACGGGTCAGCCCCAGCATTTT

clone_size: .
j_call: TRBJ2-7
v_call: TRBV28
d_call: TRBD2
cdr3_aa: CASSRLAAFSYEQYF
cdr3_nt: TGTGCCAGCAGCCGACTAGCGGCGTTCTCCTACGAGCAGTACTTC

clone_size: once
j_call: TRBJ1-6
v_call: TRBV18
d_call: .
cdr3_aa: CASSPAQVGSPLHF
cdr3_nt: TGTGCCAGCTCACCAGCGCAGGTTGGGTCACCCCTCCACTTT

clone_size: once
j_call: TRBJ2-5
v_call: TRBV10-3
d_call: TRBD2
cdr3_aa: CAISDSGGGAAQYF
cdr3_nt: TGTGCCATCAGTGATTCGGGGGGTGGGGCAGCCCAGTACTTC

clone_size: .
j_call: TRBJ2-1
v_call: TRBV6-5
d_call: .
cdr3_aa: CASSASGTGEQFF
cdr3_nt: TGTGCCAGCAGTGCTAGCGGGACAGGTGAGCAGTTCTTC

clone_size: .
j_call: TRBJ2-1
v_call: TRBV19
d_call: .
cdr3_aa: CASSGATRSRDEQFF
cdr3_nt: TGTGCCAGTAGTGGGGCGACCCGCTCACGGGATGAGCAGTTCTTC

clone_size: .
j_call: TRBJ2-7
v_call: TRBV10-3
d_call: TRBD2
cdr3_aa: CAIGGGPTYEQYF
cdr3_nt: TGTGCCATCGGCGGGGGGCCCACCTACGAGCAGTACTTC

clone_size: once
j_call: TRBJ2-1
v_call: TRBV18
d_call: TRBD2
cdr3_aa: CASSPGTSGGNEQFF
cdr3_nt: TGTGCCAGCTCACCTGGGACTAGCGGGGGGAATGAGCAGTTCTTC

clone_size: .
j_call: TRBJ2-1
v_call: TRBV19
d_call: TRBD2
cdr3_aa: CASSTGLAGSNEQFF
cdr3_nt: TGTGCCAGTAGTACCGGACTAGCGGGATCTAATGAGCAGTTCTTC

clone_size: .
j_call: TRBJ1-1
v_call: TRBV28
d_call: .
cdr3_aa: CASSLSVGVLNTEAFF
cdr3_nt: TGTGCCAGCAGTTTAAGTGTTGGGGTATTGAACACTGAAGCTTTCTTT

clone_size: once
j_call: TRBJ2-3
v_call: TRBV18
d_call: TRBD2
cdr3_aa: CASSPSIAGPSTDTQYF
cdr3_nt: TGTGCCAGCTCACCCTCCATAGCGGGACCGAGCACAGATACGCAGTATTTT

clone_size: .
j_call: TRBJ2-6
v_call: TRBV27
d_call: TRBD1
cdr3_aa: CASSFTGTGYTNVLTF
cdr3_nt: TGTGCCAGCAGCTTTACAGGGACAGGGTATACCAACGTCCTGACTTTC

clone_size: .
j_call: TRBJ2-5
v_call: TRBV7-2
d_call: .
cdr3_aa: CASSFNPGYETQYF
cdr3_nt: TGTGCCAGCAGCTTTAATCCGGGCTACGAGACCCAGTACTTC

clone_size: .
j_call: TRBJ1-1
v_call: TRBV5-1
d_call: .
cdr3_aa: CASSLVQGNTEAFF
cdr3_nt: TGCGCCAGCAGCTTGGTACAGGGCAACACTGAAGCTTTCTTT

clone_size: .
j_call: TRBJ2-1
v_call: TRBV7-3
d_call: .
cdr3_aa: CASSLGGSYNEQFF
cdr3_nt: TGTGCCAGCAGCTTAGGGGGGTCCTACAATGAGCAGTTCTTC

clone_size: .
j_call: TRBJ2-1
v_call: TRBV5-1
d_call: .
cdr3_aa: CASRAAGTGVNEQFF
cdr3_nt: TGCGCCAGCAGAGCAGCCGGGACGGGGGTAAATGAGCAGTTCTTC

clone_size: .
j_call: TRBJ1-1
v_call: TRBV6-1
d_call: TRBD1
cdr3_aa: CASSEAGQGRAFF
cdr3_nt: TGTGCCAGCAGTGAAGCGGGACAGGGTCGGGCTTTCTTT

clone_size: .
j_call: TRBJ2-5
v_call: TRBV19
d_call: .
cdr3_aa: CASSIGLEETQYF
cdr3_nt: TGTGCCAGTAGTATAGGATTGGAAGAGACCCAGTACTTC

clone_size: .
j_call: TRBJ2-1
v_call: TRBV7-9
d_call: .
cdr3_aa: CASSLGLALNNEQFF
cdr3_nt: TGTGCCAGCAGCTTAGGCCTAGCGCTAAACAATGAGCAGTTCTTC

clone_size: .
j_call: TRBJ1-1
v_call: TRBV7-9
d_call: .
cdr3_aa: CASSFFQGNTEAFF
cdr3_nt: TGTGCCAGCAGCTTTTTTCAGGGCAACACTGAAGCTTTCTTT

clone_size: .
j_call: TRBJ2-7
v_call: TRBV18
d_call: .
cdr3_aa: CASSPPGGLSYEQYF
cdr3_nt: TGTGCCAGCTCACCACCGGGGGGGCTATCCTACGAGCAGTACTTC

clone_size: .
j_call: TRBJ1-1
v_call: TRBV28
d_call: .
cdr3_aa: CASSSPPGDAFF
cdr3_nt: TGTGCCAGCAGTTCCCCGCCTGGCGATGCTTTCTTT

clone_size: .
j_call: TRBJ1-2
v_call: TRBV18
d_call: TRBD1
cdr3_aa: CASSLDPGGRFGYTF
cdr3_nt: TGTGCCAGCTCACTGGACCCAGGGGGACGGTTTGGCTACACCTTC

clone_size: .
j_call: TRBJ2-1
v_call: TRBV4-3
d_call: TRBD2
cdr3_aa: CASSRGTSGNEQFF
cdr3_nt: TGCGCCAGCAGCCGGGGAACTAGCGGAAATGAGCAGTTCTTC

clone_size: .
j_call: TRBJ1-2
v_call: TRBV6-5
d_call: .
cdr3_aa: CASRTGVVYGYTF
cdr3_nt: TGTGCCAGCAGAACGGGAGTGGTCTATGGCTACACCTTC

clone_size: .
j_call: TRBJ2-7
v_call: TRBV28
d_call: .
cdr3_aa: CASSFVGGQYF
cdr3_nt: TGTGCCAGCAGTTTTGTGGGAGGGCAGTACTTC

clone_size: .
j_call: TRBJ2-7
v_call: TRBV5-1
d_call: .
cdr3_aa: CASSLEAGPREQYF
cdr3_nt: TGCGCCAGCAGCTTGGAGGCGGGACCCCGCGAGCAGTACTTC

clone_size: .
j_call: TRBJ1-4
v_call: TRBV15
d_call: .
cdr3_aa: CATSRDRAGPAGEKLFF
cdr3_nt: TGTGCCACCAGCAGAGATAGGGCGGGACCAGCGGGGGAAAAACTGTTTTTT

clone_size: .
j_call: TRBJ2-7
v_call: TRBV15
d_call: TRBD1
cdr3_aa: CATSRDPGTGSEQYF
cdr3_nt: TGTGCCACCAGCAGAGATCCAGGGACAGGGTCCGAGCAGTACTTC